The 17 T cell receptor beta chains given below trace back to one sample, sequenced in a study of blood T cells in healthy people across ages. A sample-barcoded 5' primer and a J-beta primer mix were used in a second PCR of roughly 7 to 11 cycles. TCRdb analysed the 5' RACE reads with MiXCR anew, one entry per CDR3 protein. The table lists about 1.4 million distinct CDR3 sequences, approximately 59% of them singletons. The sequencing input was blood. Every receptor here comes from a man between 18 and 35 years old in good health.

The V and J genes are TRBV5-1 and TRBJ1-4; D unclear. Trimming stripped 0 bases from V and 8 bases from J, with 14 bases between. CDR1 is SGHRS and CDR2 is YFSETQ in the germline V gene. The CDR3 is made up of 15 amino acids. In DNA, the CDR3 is TGCGCCAGCAGCTTGGGAGACGGGGATGAAGAAAAACTGTTTTTT. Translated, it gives CASSLGDGDEEKLFF.

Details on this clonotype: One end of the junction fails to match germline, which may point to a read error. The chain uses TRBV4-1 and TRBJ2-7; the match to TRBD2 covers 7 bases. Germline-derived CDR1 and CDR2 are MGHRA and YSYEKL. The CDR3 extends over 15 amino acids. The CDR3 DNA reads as TGCGCCAGTAGCCAAGCCCCTAGCGGTCTCTACGAGCAGTACTTC. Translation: CASSQAPSGLYEQYF.

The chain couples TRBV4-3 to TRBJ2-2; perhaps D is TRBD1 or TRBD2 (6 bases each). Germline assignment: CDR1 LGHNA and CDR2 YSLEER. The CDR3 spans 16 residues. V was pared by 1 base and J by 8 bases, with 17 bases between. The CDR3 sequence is CASSQVEGEVSGELFF. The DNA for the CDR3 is TGCGCCAGCAGCCAAGTCGAGGGGGAGGTTTCTGGGGAGCTGTTTTTT.

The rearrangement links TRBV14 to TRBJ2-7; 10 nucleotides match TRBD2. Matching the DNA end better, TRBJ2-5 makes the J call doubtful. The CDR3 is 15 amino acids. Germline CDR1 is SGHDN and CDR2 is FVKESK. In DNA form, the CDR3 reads TGTGCCAGCAGCCTTAGCGGGAGGAGAGAAGAGACCCAGTACTTC. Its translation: CASSLSGRREETQYF.

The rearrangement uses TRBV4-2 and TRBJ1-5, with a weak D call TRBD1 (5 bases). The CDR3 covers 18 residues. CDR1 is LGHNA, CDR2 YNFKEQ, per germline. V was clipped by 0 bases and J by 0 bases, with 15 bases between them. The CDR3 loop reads CASSQEEGRGYSNQPQHF. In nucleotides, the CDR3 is TGTGCCAGCAGCCAAGAGGAGGGGAGAGGCTATAGCAATCAGCCCCAGCATTTT.

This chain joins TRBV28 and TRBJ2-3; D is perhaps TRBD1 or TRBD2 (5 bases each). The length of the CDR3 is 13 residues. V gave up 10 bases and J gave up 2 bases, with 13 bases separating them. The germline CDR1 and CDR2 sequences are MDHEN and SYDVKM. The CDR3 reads CATSGPSTDTQYF. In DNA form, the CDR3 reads TGTGCCACATCGGGACCATCCACAGATACGCAGTATTTT.

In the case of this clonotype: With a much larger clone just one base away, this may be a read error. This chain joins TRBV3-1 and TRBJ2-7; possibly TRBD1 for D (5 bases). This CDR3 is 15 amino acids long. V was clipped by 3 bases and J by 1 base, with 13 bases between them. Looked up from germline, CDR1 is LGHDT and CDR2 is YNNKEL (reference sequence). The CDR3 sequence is CASSQGVTASYEQYF. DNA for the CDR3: TGTGCCAGCAGCCAGGGTGTGACAGCATCCTACGAGCAGTACTTC.

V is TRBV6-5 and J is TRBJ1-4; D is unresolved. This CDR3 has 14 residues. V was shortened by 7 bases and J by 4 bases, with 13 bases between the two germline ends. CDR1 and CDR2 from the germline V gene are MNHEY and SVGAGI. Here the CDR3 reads CASKKGLINEKLFF. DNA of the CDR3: TGTGCCAGCAAAAAAGGACTGATTAATGAAAAACTGTTTTTT.

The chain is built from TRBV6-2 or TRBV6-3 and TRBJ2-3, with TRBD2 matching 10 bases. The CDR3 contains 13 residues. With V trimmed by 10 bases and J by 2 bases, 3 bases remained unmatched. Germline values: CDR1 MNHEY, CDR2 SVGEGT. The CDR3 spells CATGLAVTDTQYF. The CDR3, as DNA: TGTGCCACCGGACTAGCGGTCACAGATACGCAGTATTTT.

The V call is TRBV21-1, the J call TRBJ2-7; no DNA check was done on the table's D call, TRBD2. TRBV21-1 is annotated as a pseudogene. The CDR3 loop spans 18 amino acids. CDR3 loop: CASSKVPGESRSNYEQYF. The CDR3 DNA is TGTGCCAGCAGCAAAGTCCCAGGGGAGTCCCGGAGTAACTACGAGCAGTACTTC.

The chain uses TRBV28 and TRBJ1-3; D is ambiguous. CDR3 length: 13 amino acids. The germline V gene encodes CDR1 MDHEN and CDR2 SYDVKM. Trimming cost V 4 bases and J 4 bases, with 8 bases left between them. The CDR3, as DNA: TGTGCCAGCAGTTCATACCAAGGAAACACCATATATTTT. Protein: CASSSYQGNTIYF.

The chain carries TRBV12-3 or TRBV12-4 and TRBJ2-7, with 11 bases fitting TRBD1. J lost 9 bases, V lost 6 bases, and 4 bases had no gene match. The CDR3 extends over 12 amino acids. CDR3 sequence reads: CASRPGQGVQYF. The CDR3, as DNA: TGTGCCAGCAGACCGGGACAGGGGGTGCAGTACTTC.

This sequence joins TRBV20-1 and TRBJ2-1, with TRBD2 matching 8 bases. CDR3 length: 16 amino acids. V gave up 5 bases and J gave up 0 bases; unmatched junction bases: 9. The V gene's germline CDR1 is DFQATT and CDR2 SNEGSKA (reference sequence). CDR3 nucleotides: TGCAGTGCTCCAGGCGGGGGGAGCCTCTCCTACAATGAGCAGTTCTTC. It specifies CSAPGGGSLSYNEQFF.

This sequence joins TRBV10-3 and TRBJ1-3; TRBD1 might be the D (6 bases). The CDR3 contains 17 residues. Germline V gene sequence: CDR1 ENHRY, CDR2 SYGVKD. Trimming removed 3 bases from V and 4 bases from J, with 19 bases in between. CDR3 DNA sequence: TGTGCCATCAGTGACCCATCAACAGGGATGGGAGGAAACACCATATATTTT. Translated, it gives CAISDPSTGMGGNTIYF.

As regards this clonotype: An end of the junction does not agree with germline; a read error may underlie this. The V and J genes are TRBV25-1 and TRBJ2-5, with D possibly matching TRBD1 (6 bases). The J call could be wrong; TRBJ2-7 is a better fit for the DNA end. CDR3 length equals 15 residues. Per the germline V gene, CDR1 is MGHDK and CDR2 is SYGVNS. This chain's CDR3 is CACSGFRDTHYEQYF. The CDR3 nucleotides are TGTGCCTGCAGTGGTTTCCGGGACACCCACTACGAGCAGTACTTC.

The CDR3 DNA follows: TGTGCCAGCAGCCCTCTAGGAGCGGGAGTTCGGACCCAGTACTTC. Translating gives CASSPLGAGVRTQYF. This chain links TRBV7-2 with TRBJ2-5, with 8 positions matching TRBD2. The germline CDR1 and CDR2 sequences are SGHTA and FQGNSA. V was pared by 5 bases and J by 7 bases, with 12 bases of the junction left unmatched. CDR3 length: 15 residues.

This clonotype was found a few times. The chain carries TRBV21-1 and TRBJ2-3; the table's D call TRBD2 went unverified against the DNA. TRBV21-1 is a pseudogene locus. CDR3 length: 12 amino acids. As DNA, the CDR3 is TGTGCCAGCAGCTCCGGAGGGGTCACGCAGTATTTT. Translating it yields CASSSGGVTQYF.